This TCR beta chain was captured in a study of vaccination and CD4 T cells after COVID-19. Study-wide background: Overlapping spike peptides of SARS-CoV-2, HCoV-NL63, HCoV-OC43 and HCoV-229E were used, and cells were stimulated with them.

This sample's treatment: approximately 10-day PBMC culture with coronavirus spike peptide pools or control peptides (ViraFEST assay). Researchers collected the unexposed donor's CD4+ T cells before the COVID-19 pandemic (2011-2018). An Oncomine TCR Beta short-read assay was used to sequence the DNA from cultured CD4+ T cells. The authors extracted genomic DNA from cultured CD4+ T cells. Via MiXCR, TCRdb re-called the PCR reads, giving one row per CDR3 protein. The sample includes nearly 8,000 distinct CDR3 sequences, around 40% of them seen just once. Note on this clonotype: Its antigen remains unidentified.

The CDR3 is 12 amino acids. Trimming at V came to 7 bases and at J to 4 bases, leaving 2 bases not matched to a gene. Germline-derived CDR1 and CDR2 are WSHSY and SAAADI. The sequenced sample was CD4+ T cells from blood, cultured in vitro. This sequence was found in a human donor in good health. V and J are TRBV10-2 and TRBJ1-1, with 8 bases aligning to TRBD1. CDR3 amino acids: CASITGGTEAFF. The CDR3 bases are TGCGCCAGCATAACAGGGGGCACTGAAGCTTTCTTT.